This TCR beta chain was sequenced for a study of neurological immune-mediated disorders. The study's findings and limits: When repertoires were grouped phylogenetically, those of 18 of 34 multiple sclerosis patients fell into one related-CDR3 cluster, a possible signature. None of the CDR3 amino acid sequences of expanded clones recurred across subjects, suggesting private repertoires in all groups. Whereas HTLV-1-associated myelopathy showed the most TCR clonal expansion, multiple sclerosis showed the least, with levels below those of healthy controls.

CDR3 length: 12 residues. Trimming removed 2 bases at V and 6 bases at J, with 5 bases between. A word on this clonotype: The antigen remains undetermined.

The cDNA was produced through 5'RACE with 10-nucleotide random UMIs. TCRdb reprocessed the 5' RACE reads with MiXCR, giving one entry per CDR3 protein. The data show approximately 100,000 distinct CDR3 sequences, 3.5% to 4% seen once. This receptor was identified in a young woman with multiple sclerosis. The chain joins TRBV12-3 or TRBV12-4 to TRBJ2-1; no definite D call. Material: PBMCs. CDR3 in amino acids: CASSLRSNEQFF. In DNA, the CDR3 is TGTGCCAGCAGTTTAAGGAGCAATGAGCAGTTCTTC.